This T cell receptor (beta chain) was sequenced for a study of T cell responses to AZD1222 COVID-19 vaccine. The table came from immunoSEQ multiplex PCR; TCRdb's copy has only in-frame clones and leaves some out. The table lists approximately 100,000 clones, roughly 85% of them singletons. A word on this clone: Other DNA sequences of this sample code for an identical CDR3.

There are 13 residues in the CDR3. CDR1 and CDR2 (germline): SGHNT, YENEEA. Trimming took 1 base from V and 1 from J, leaving 4 bases between them. The TCR sequence derives from an adult who received the AZD1222 COVID-19 vaccine. This chain links TRBV11-3 with TRBJ1-1; D is unresolved. The input for sequencing was peripheral blood, taken 28 days after the second AZD1222 dose. CDR3 sequence: CASSLGGNTEAFF. As DNA, the CDR3 is TGTGCCAGCAGCTTAGGGGGGAACACTGAAGCTTTCTTT.